This TCR beta chain was observed in a study of T cells in localized non-small cell lung cancer. Libraries were prepared by immunoSEQ multiplex PCR; TCRdb keeps only in-frame clonotypes and omits some of them. The repertoire holds fewer than 13,000 clones, with around 83% as singletons. CDR3 size: 16 residues. Looked up from germline, CDR1 is SEHNR and CDR2 is FQNEAQ (reference sequence). The trim removed 3 bases at V and 8 bases at J, leaving 9 bases unmatched. The receptor was isolated from a male donor aged 60 or over with stage III lung adenocarcinoma. The chain employs TRBV7-9 and TRBJ1-4; 10 bases match TRBD1. The sequenced sample was peripheral blood, obtained before any cancer treatment. Here the CDR3 reads CASSFGQGGVREKLFF. CDR3 DNA sequence: TGTGCCAGCAGCTTCGGACAGGGGGGAGTACGGGAAAAACTGTTTTTT.